The 13 T cell receptor beta chains reported below all come from one sample, sequenced in a study of cytomegalovirus exposure and HLA in healthy donors. Both 60 Vbeta primers and 13 Jbeta primers went into the PCR. Measured with immunoSEQ multiplex PCR; TCRdb has only the in-frame clones, and not every one. The sample has about 180,000 clones; around 80% are singletons. Sequenced material: PBMCs. The source is a woman under 40 in good health and CMV-seronegative.

The chain links TRBV9 to TRBJ2-2; D gene unclear. Between the trimmed V and J ends, which lost 0 bases and 6 bases, there was a span of 6 bases. CDR1 and CDR2 from the germline V gene are SGDLS and YYNGEE. The CDR3 is 13 amino acids. CDR3 in DNA: TGTGCCAGCAGCGTAGATCCCGCCGGGGAGCTGTTTTTT. Translation: CASSVDPAGELFF.

V gene TRBV7-8 combines with J gene TRBJ1-4, with 8 nucleotides matching TRBD1. The germline V gene has CDR1 SGHVS and CDR2 FQNEAQ. Trimming took 5 bases from V and 3 from J; bases not matched to a gene: 2. The CDR3 runs to 14 residues. CDR3 sequence reads: CASSRGQANEKLFF. CDR3 in DNA: TGTGCCAGCAGCAGGGGACAGGCTAATGAAAAACTGTTTTTT.

The J gene is TRBJ2-2, the V gene TRBV5-1, with D possibly TRBD2 on 7 matching bases. CDR3 length equals 14 residues. V lost 7 bases to trimming and J lost 3 bases, with 13 bases between them. CDR1 and CDR2 from the germline V gene are SGHRS and YFSETQ. The DNA for the CDR3 is TGCGCCAGCCTGCGGGGGCCCCACACCGGGGAGCTGTTTTTT. Protein sequence: CASLRGPHTGELFF.

This clone was picked up one time. V is TRBV5-1 and J is TRBJ2-3; 9 nucleotides line up with TRBD1. The CDR3 runs to 16 residues. The ends lost 3 bases at V and 1 base at J; junction bases unmatched: 6. Germline assignment: CDR1 SGHRS and CDR2 YFSETQ. The CDR3 DNA reads TGCGCCAGCAGCTATACAGGGGGCGGGGGCACAGATACGCAGTATTTT. Residues: CASSYTGGGGTDTQYF. The full variable domain, completed using reference TRBV5-1 and TRBJ2-3, is KAGVTQTPRYLIKTRGQQVTLSCSPISGHRSVSWYQQTPGQGLQFLFEYFSETQRNKGNFPGRFSGRQFSNSRSEMNVSTLELGDSALYLCASSYTGGGGTDTQYFGPGTRLTVL.

This sequence joins TRBV2 and TRBJ1-1; D possibly corresponds to TRBD1 (5 bases). Germline V lookup: CDR1 SNHLY, CDR2 FYNNEI. Trimming pared 3 bases from V and 6 bases from J, leaving 26 bases between. The length of the CDR3 is 18 residues. CDR3 protein: CASSDDLRGAPLTPEAFF. The CDR3 DNA sequence: TGTGCCAGCAGTGATGATCTCCGCGGGGCCCCCCTGACCCCTGAAGCTTTCTTT.

CDR3 nucleotides: TGTGCCTCGAGGCGCGACCCCTCTTCCTACAATGAGCAGTTCTTC. It translates to CASRRDPSSYNEQFF. The chain combines TRBV6-5 with TRBJ2-1, with D hard to call. V lost 11 bases to trimming and J lost 1 base, with 18 bases between them. CDR1 and CDR2 (germline): MNHEY, SVGAGI. This CDR3 comprises 15 residues.

CDR3 loop: CASSLKRSYEQYF. The CDR3 DNA sequence: TGTGCCAGCAGCTTAAAGAGAAGCTACGAGCAGTACTTC. The chain has TRBV7-8 and TRBJ2-7; D remains ambiguous. Germline V gene sequence: CDR1 SGHVS, CDR2 FQNEAQ. This CDR3 is 13 amino acids long. V was cut by 2 bases and J by 3 bases, with 8 bases left in between.

This chain uses TRBV5-1 with TRBJ2-1; 11 bases fit TRBD2. Looked up from germline, CDR1 is SGHRS and CDR2 is YFSETQ. The CDR3 extends over 17 amino acids. V lost 6 bases, J lost 1 base, and 9 bases stayed unmatched. CDR3 DNA: TGCGCCAGCACGGAGCTAGCGGGGGGTCAGTCCTACAATGAGCAGTTCTTC. This translates into CASTELAGGQSYNEQFF.

This chain joins TRBV5-5 and TRBJ2-7; D might be TRBD1 (6 bases). The CDR3 loop spans 14 amino acids. Germline V gives CDR1 SGHKS, CDR2 YYEKEE (reference sequence). V was trimmed by 5 bases and J by 0 bases, leaving 12 bases between them. DNA of the CDR3: TGTGCCAGCAGGGAACAGGGAGCCTCCTACGAGCAGTACTTC. Translated: CASREQGASYEQYF. The variable domain in full, with the rest retrieved from reference TRBV5-5 and TRBJ2-7, is DAGVTQSPTHLIKTRGQQVTLRCSPISGHKSVSWYQQVLGQGPQFIFQYYEKEERGRGNFPDRFSARQFPNYSSELNVNALLLGDSALYLCASREQGASYEQYFGPGTRLTVT.

The rearrangement uses TRBV15 and TRBJ2-7, with 8 bases fitting TRBD2. Germline CDR1 and CDR2: LNHNV and YYDKDF (reference sequence). The CDR3 spans 12 residues. V dropped 5 bases and J dropped 13; count of bases not matched to a gene: 10. The CDR3: CATSASGPQSYF. CDR3 sequence (DNA): TGTGCCACCAGCGCTAGCGGGCCCCAATCCTACTTC.

This chain uses TRBV5-6 with TRBJ2-5; 7 bases align to TRBD1. The V segment lost 6 bases and the J segment 3 bases; nucleotides outside the gene matches: 11. This CDR3 is 15 amino acids long. The germline V gene encodes CDR1 SGHDT and CDR2 YYEEEE. CDR3 protein: CASTFEGQGEETQYF. CDR3 nucleotide sequence: TGTGCCAGCACCTTTGAAGGGCAGGGGGAAGAGACCCAGTACTTC.

V is TRBV28 and J is TRBJ1-2; the D gene is possibly TRBD1 (5 bases). The ends were cut back, 3 bases at V and 4 bases at J, with 12 bases in the middle. Germline-derived CDR1 and CDR2 are MDHEN and SYDVKM. The CDR3 is 14 amino acids. The CDR3 reads CASSFRGLGYGYTF. The CDR3 DNA reads as TGTGCCAGCAGTTTTAGGGGTTTAGGCTATGGCTACACCTTC.

A single count supports this clone. The rearrangement joins TRBV7-9 to TRBJ2-5; 10 bases fit TRBD2. The junction had 13 bases not matched to a gene; V was cut back by 5 bases and J by 7 bases. Per germline, CDR1 SEHNR and CDR2 FQNEAQ (reference sequence). This CDR3 has 16 amino acids. The CDR3 DNA reads TGTGCCAGCAGCCCACGGGGGGGGACTAGCGTTGGGACCCAGTACTTC. Translating it yields CASSPRGGTSVGTQYF.